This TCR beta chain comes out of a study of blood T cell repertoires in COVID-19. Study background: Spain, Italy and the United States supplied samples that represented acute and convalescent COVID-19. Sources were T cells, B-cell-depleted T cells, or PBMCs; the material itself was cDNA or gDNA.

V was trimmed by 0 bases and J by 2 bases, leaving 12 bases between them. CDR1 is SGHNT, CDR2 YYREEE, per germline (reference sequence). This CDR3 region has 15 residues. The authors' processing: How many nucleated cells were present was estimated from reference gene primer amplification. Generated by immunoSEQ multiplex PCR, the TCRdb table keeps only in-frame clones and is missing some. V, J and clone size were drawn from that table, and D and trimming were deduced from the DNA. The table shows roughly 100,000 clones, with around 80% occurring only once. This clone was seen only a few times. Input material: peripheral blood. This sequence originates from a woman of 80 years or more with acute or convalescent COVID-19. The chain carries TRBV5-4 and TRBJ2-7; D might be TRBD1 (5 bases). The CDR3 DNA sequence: TGTGCCAGCAGCTTGGGGAACCAGGGCACCTACGAGCAGTACTTC. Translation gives CASSLGNQGTYEQYF.